The 12 T cell receptor beta chains below come from one sample, sequenced in a study of blood T cell repertoires in COVID-19. The table came from immunoSEQ multiplex PCR; TCRdb's copy has only in-frame clones and leaves some out. Among about 49,000 clones listed, about 76% were seen once. The sample comprised peripheral blood. These receptors were collected from an elderly woman with COVID-19, enrolled during active disease.

The gene calls are TRBV20-1 and TRBJ2-3; tentatively, D is TRBD2 (6 bases). Trimming left V 3 bases short and J 1 base short, with 17 bases between. Germline V gene data show CDR1 as DFQATT and CDR2 as SNEGSKA (reference sequence). CDR3 size: 16 residues. The CDR3 sequence is CSASELAQRGTDTQYF. As DNA, the CDR3 is TGCAGTGCTAGTGAACTAGCCCAAAGGGGCACAGATACGCAGTATTTT.

J is TRBJ2-1 and V is TRBV19; the match to TRBD2 covers 10 bases. With 4 bases clipped from V and 10 bases from J, the junction kept 4 bases outside the gene matches. CDR3 size: 13 residues. Germline V lookup: CDR1 LNHDA, CDR2 SQIVND (reference sequence). The CDR3 loop reads CASSRGLAWEQFF. For the CDR3, the DNA is TGTGCCAGTAGTAGGGGACTAGCGTGGGAGCAGTTCTTC.

The rearrangement uses TRBV11-2 and TRBJ2-3; tentatively, D is TRBD2 (6 bases). Germline V lookup: CDR1 SGHAT, CDR2 FQNNGV. There are 14 residues in the CDR3. The ends were cut back, 5 bases at V and 4 bases at J, with 13 bases in the middle. CDR3 DNA: TGTGCCAGCAGCCCTTGGCGGGATTCAGATACGCAGTATTTT. As protein: CASSPWRDSDTQYF.

The rearrangement links TRBV5-4 to TRBJ2-1; the match to TRBD2 covers 8 bases. The germline V gene has CDR1 SGHNT and CDR2 YYREEE (reference sequence). V lost 4 bases and J lost 4; bases outside the gene matches: 7. The CDR3 totals 15 residues. CDR3 nucleotides: TGTGCCAGCAGCATGGCGGGAGGATATTACAATGAGCAGTTCTTC. This encodes CASSMAGGYYNEQFF.

The chain carries TRBV12-3 or TRBV12-4 and TRBJ2-7; a weak D match, TRBD2 (7 bases). Trimming took 6 bases from V and 3 from J, leaving 12 bases between them. There are 13 residues in the CDR3. Here the CDR3 reads CASRVGGGYEQYF. The CDR3 nucleotides read TGTGCCAGCAGGGTGGGAGGGGGCTACGAGCAGTACTTC.

This rearrangement joins TRBV6-2 or TRBV6-3 to TRBJ2-1, with TRBD2 matching 11 bases. Germline V lookup: CDR1 MNHEY, CDR2 SVGEGT. Unmatched junction bases numbered 16, after V lost 2 bases and J lost 10 bases. CDR3 length: 18 amino acids. The CDR3 loop is CASSYVAGGPALQWEQFF. For the CDR3, the DNA is TGTGCCAGCAGTTACGTAGCGGGAGGGCCGGCGTTACAGTGGGAGCAGTTCTTC.

The V and J genes are TRBV5-1 and TRBJ2-4; 10 nucleotides align to TRBD1. From germline, CDR1 is SGHRS and CDR2 YFSETQ. The CDR3 runs 14 residues. The trim removed 5 bases at V and 5 bases at J, leaving 4 bases unmatched. The CDR3 coding sequence is TGCGCCAGCAGAACCGGGACAGGGGAAAACATTCAGTACTTC. This encodes CASRTGTGENIQYF.

The chain carries TRBV3-1 (or the pseudogene TRBV3-2) and TRBJ2-5; a possible D gene is TRBD2 (6 bases). V lost 2 bases and J 4 bases, leaving 20 bases between the germline ends. Germline lookup yields CDR1 LGHDT and CDR2 YNNKEL (reference sequence). The CDR3 consists of 17 residues. CDR3 region: CASSQPGIGRGAETQYF. CDR3 coding DNA: TGTGCCAGCAGCCAACCGGGTATCGGGAGAGGGGCAGAGACCCAGTACTTC.

The CDR3 DNA reads TGTGCCAGCAGCGTCCGGGACAACTCCTACAATGAGCAGTTCTTC. It encodes CASSVRDNSYNEQFF. The J gene is TRBJ2-1, the V gene TRBV9; maybe TRBD1 (6 bases). V shed 2 bases and J shed 0 bases, with 9 bases lying between them. Looked up from germline, CDR1 is SGDLS and CDR2 is YYNGEE. This CDR3 is 15 amino acids long.

DNA of the CDR3: TGTGCCAGCAGCGCGGGACTAGCGGTACAAGAGACCCAGTACTTC. Its protein product is CASSAGLAVQETQYF. The chain links TRBV9 to TRBJ2-5; TRBD2 matches at 11 bases. This CDR3 has 15 amino acids. Germline V CDR1 and CDR2: SGDLS, YYNGEE. V shed 3 bases and J 2 bases; nucleotides not matched to a gene: 3.

The chain couples TRBV7-8 to TRBJ2-7; perhaps TRBD2 as D (7 bases). This CDR3 is 13 amino acids long. CDR1 is SGHVS, CDR2 FQNEAQ, per germline. The ends were cut back, 11 bases at V and 2 bases at J, with 16 bases in the middle. CDR3 DNA sequence: TGTGCCTTGGGGGAGGGGGGCCCCTACGAGCAGTACTTC. It is translated as CALGEGGPYEQYF.

The chain combines TRBV18 with TRBJ2-1; 8 nucleotides agree with TRBD2. This CDR3 spans 15 amino acids. V was clipped by 6 bases and J by 3 bases; unmatched bases: 7. In germline, CDR1 is KGHSH, CDR2 LQKENI. CDR3 region: CASSPSGPLYNEQFF. CDR3 nucleotides: TGTGCCAGCTCGCCTAGCGGGCCTCTCTACAATGAGCAGTTCTTC.